This T cell receptor (beta chain) stems from a study of shared clonotypes between healthy human individuals. The study ran the assay at deep level. Measured with immunoSEQ multiplex PCR; TCRdb has only the in-frame clones, and not every one. The table records more than 2 million clones, just under 95% of them present only once. Naive CD8 cells, CD45RO-negative and positively selected for CCR7, excluded terminally differentiated effector memory CD45RA+ cells. This CDR3 spans 14 amino acids. Looked up from germline, CDR1 is SGHRS and CDR2 is YFSETQ. V lost 0 bases and J lost 7, with 14 bases in between.

V gene TRBV5-1 combines with J gene TRBJ2-7; D remains ambiguous. The sample was naive CD8+ T cells from PBMCs. This clonotype was sampled from a man between 18 and 35 years old in good health. Some clones in this sample may be carry-over from other donors' samples. In DNA, the CDR3 is TGCGCCAGCAGCTTGGCCGGCGGTACCGATGAGCAGTACTTC. Its translation: CASSLAGGTDEQYF.